Presented here are 20 T cell receptor beta chains from one specimen sequenced in a study of T cells in Graves' hyperthyroidism and ophthalmopathy. Amplified regions were TCR beta CDR3 sequences from RNA transcripts. Primed by the HTBI set, a first-round RT-PCR was run on the TCR CDR3. TCRdb itself ran the multiplex PCR reads through MiXCR, one entry per CDR3 protein. The data hold about 580,000 distinct CDR3 sequences, with 11% to 15% observed a single time. Input material: blood. All receptors derive from a woman aged 25 to 45 with Graves' hyperthyroidism that later progressed to Graves' ophthalmopathy.

This clonotype came up a few times. The J gene is TRBJ2-7, the V gene TRBV10-2; possible D gene TRBD1, 6 bases. The ends were cut back, 7 bases at V and 1 base at J, with 14 bases in the middle. The CDR3 runs 14 residues. Germline V gives CDR1 WSHSY, CDR2 SAAADI. In DNA, the CDR3 is TGCGCCAGCATAACCTCACAGGGATCCTACGAGCAGTACTTC. This translates into CASITSQGSYEQYF.

The table lists this clonotype with a few counts. The rearrangement links TRBV4-1 to TRBJ1-4, with 7 bases lining up with TRBD1. The germline V gene has CDR1 MGHRA and CDR2 YSYEKL. This CDR3 comprises 16 residues. The V and J ends lost 0 bases and 2 bases, in that order; junction bases with no gene match: 3. DNA for the CDR3: TGCGCCAGCAGCCAAGACAGGGGGATCACTAATGAAAAACTGTTTTTT. The encoded protein is CASSQDRGITNEKLFF.

Many counts were recorded for this clonotype. This may come from a read error, since a much larger clone is one base off. This rearrangement joins TRBV2 to TRBJ2-7, with TRBD2 matching 12 bases. Looked up from germline, CDR1 is SNHLY and CDR2 is FYNNEI. V was pared by 6 bases and J by 3 bases, with 3 bases of the junction left unmatched. This CDR3 region has 14 residues. CDR3 coding DNA: TGTGCCAGCAGCACGACTAGCGGGAGCTACGAGCAGTACTTC. This gives the protein CASSTTSGSYEQYF.

Regarding this clonotype: At one end, the junction sequence differs from germline, possibly due to a read error. The rearrangement joins TRBV27 to TRBJ2-1; possible D gene TRBD2, 6 bases. CDR3 length: 16 residues. CDR1 and CDR2 from the germline V gene are MNHEY and SMNVEV (reference sequence). The CDR3 here is CAGSPDYRSSYNEQFF. The CDR3 DNA sequence: TGTGCCGGCAGTCCGGACTATCGGAGCTCCTACAATGAGCAGTTCTTC.

This clonotype was seen at least ten times. The genes are TRBV29-1 and TRBJ2-5; D assignment may be TRBD1 or TRBD2 (5 bases each). Germline values: CDR1 SQVTM, CDR2 ANQGSEA. This CDR3 is 13 amino acids long. V lost 7 bases and J 5 bases, leaving 17 bases between the germline ends. CDR3 in amino acids: CSAGAVLRETQYF. The DNA of the CDR3 is TGCAGCGCCGGGGCTGTTCTCCGGGAGACCCAGTACTTC.

The table lists this clonotype with many counts. In nucleotides, the CDR3 is TGTGCCACCAACCGGGACGGGTCCTACGAGCAGTACTTC. As protein: CATNRDGSYEQYF. The rearrangement uses TRBV6-1 and TRBJ2-7; D tentatively fits TRBD1 or TRBD2 (5 bases each). V lost 10 bases, J lost 1 base, and 14 bases lay in between. The CDR3 is made up of 13 amino acids. Germline V lookup: CDR1 MNHNS, CDR2 SASEGT.

In its sample, this clonotype was seen a few times. V gene TRBV4-3 combines with J gene TRBJ2-1; 13 bases align to TRBD2. The germline V gene has CDR1 LGHNA and CDR2 YSLEER. This CDR3 region has 17 residues. J was trimmed by 10 bases and V by 4 bases; bases with no gene match: 13. The CDR3 spells CASSPFEGLAGVEEQFF. CDR3 coding DNA: TGCGCCAGCAGCCCCTTTGAAGGACTAGCGGGAGTAGAAGAGCAGTTCTTC.

This clonotype was seen at least ten times. The chain employs TRBV27 and TRBJ2-3; 8 bases fit TRBD2. V lost 2 bases and J lost 7; bases outside the gene matches: 11. This CDR3 is 16 amino acids long. Per germline, CDR1 MNHEY and CDR2 SMNVEV (reference sequence). The CDR3 region is CASSLSVAGGRNTQYF. The CDR3 DNA is TGTGCCAGCAGTTTAAGCGTGGCGGGAGGTCGGAATACGCAGTATTTT.

This clonotype came up many times. The rearrangement uses TRBV28 and TRBJ2-3, with D tentatively TRBD1 (6 bases). The ends were cut back, 7 bases at V and 2 bases at J, with 19 bases in the middle. Looked up from germline, CDR1 is MDHEN and CDR2 is SYDVKM. The CDR3 consists of 16 residues. CDR3 in amino acids: CASTPSWGQVTDTQYF. CDR3 sequence (DNA): TGTGCCAGCACCCCAAGTTGGGGGCAGGTCACAGATACGCAGTATTTT.

V gene TRBV27 combines with J gene TRBJ1-1; the match to TRBD1 covers 11 bases. The V and J ends lost 5 bases and 3 bases, in that order; junction bases with no gene match: 5. Germline-derived CDR1 and CDR2 are MNHEY and SMNVEV (reference sequence). This CDR3 contains 15 residues. CDR3 amino acids: CASSTRTGGHTEAFF. CDR3 nucleotides: TGTGCCAGCAGTACCCGGACAGGGGGCCACACTGAAGCTTTCTTT.

This clonotype was seen at least ten times. This chain links TRBV7-9 with TRBJ1-4, with unresolved D. The V end lost 3 bases, the J end lost 4 bases, and 12 bases lay between the germline ends. This CDR3 is 15 amino acids long. CDR1 is SEHNR, CDR2 FQNEAQ, per germline (reference sequence). The CDR3 region is CASSFPDGSNEKLFF. The CDR3 nucleotides read TGTGCCAGCAGCTTCCCGGACGGGAGTAATGAAAAACTGTTTTTT.

The chain combines TRBV10-3 with TRBJ2-2, with D unclear. The CDR3 is 15 amino acids. The V and J ends lost 3 bases and 2 bases respectively, with 10 bases between them. Germline CDR1 ENHRY, CDR2 SYGVKD. This CDR3 reads CAISERLPNTGELFF. Here the CDR3 DNA reads TGTGCCATCAGTGAAAGACTCCCAAACACCGGGGAGCTGTTTTTT.

This chain uses TRBV20-1 with TRBJ1-1; perhaps TRBD1 as D (6 bases). Per the germline V gene, CDR1 is DFQATT and CDR2 is SNEGSKA (reference sequence). The CDR3 totals 14 residues. V dropped 3 bases and J dropped 3 bases, with 14 bases sitting between them. In DNA, the CDR3 is TGCAGTGCTAGGGTGGGGGGCCCGTACACTGAAGCTTTCTTT. Its translation: CSARVGGPYTEAFF.

This clonotype was counted ten times or more. The chain is built from TRBV28 and TRBJ1-6; 8 nucleotides match TRBD1. This CDR3 is 15 amino acids long. CDR1 and CDR2 (germline): MDHEN, SYDVKM. V shed 5 bases, J shed 5 bases, and the junction held 5 bases outside the gene matches. This chain's CDR3 is CASSPLDRDNSPLHF. The CDR3 DNA follows: TGTGCCAGCAGTCCCTTGGACAGGGATAATTCACCCCTCCACTTT.

In this sample, this clonotype turned up many times. The chain is built from TRBV18 and TRBJ2-3, with D uncertain. The V gene's germline CDR1 is KGHSH and CDR2 LQKENI. V dropped 8 bases and J dropped 1 base, with 7 bases sitting between them. This CDR3 has 12 residues. The CDR3 DNA reads TGTGCCAGCAGCCCAGGCACAGATACGCAGTATTTT. Amino acids: CASSPGTDTQYF.

This clonotype has at least ten counts. The chain uses TRBV12-3 or TRBV12-4 and TRBJ2-3, with TRBD2 as a possible D gene (6 bases). V lost 6 bases and J 4 bases, leaving 14 bases between the germline ends. CDR3 length: 14 amino acids. As DNA, the CDR3 is TGTGCCAGCAGAAACCCGGGGGACGCAGATACGCAGTATTTT. Its protein product is CASRNPGDADTQYF.

Ten or more counts support this clonotype. V and J are TRBV7-6 and TRBJ2-7; a weak D match, TRBD2 (5 bases). Germline V lookup: CDR1 SGHVS, CDR2 FNYEAQ. There are 13 residues in the CDR3. Trimming left V 2 bases short and J 7 bases short, with 12 bases between. CDR3 sequence reads: CASSLIKGGEQYF. In nucleotides, the CDR3 is TGTGCCAGCAGCTTAATCAAGGGCGGGGAGCAGTACTTC.

The rearrangement joins TRBV12-3 or TRBV12-4 to TRBJ2-1; the D gene is possibly TRBD2 (6 bases). The CDR3 runs to 13 residues. V lost 5 bases, J lost 6 bases, and 11 bases lay in between. CDR3 in amino acids: CASSQNGGNEQFF. The DNA for the CDR3 is TGTGCCAGCAGTCAGAACGGGGGCAATGAGCAGTTCTTC.

This clonotype was detected many times. This sequence joins TRBV20-1 and TRBJ1-1; D is perhaps TRBD1 (5 bases). Trimming removed 1 base at V and 1 base at J, with 19 bases between. This CDR3 is built from 17 residues. Germline CDR1 is DFQATT and CDR2 is SNEGSKA (reference sequence). The CDR3 nucleotides are TGCAGTGCTAGAGGCGGGGGTCTGGCAAAGGCGAACACTGAAGCTTTCTTT. It yields the protein CSARGGGLAKANTEAFF.

The chain carries TRBV5-6 and TRBJ2-5; D is perhaps TRBD2 (6 bases). Per the germline V gene, CDR1 is SGHDT and CDR2 is YYEEEE. The CDR3 is made up of 13 amino acids. V lost 1 base, J lost 5 bases, and 9 bases lay in between. The CDR3, as DNA: TGTGCCAGCAGCTTGTTCCTAGCGGAGACCCAGTACTTC. Its protein is CASSLFLAETQYF.